This T cell receptor beta chain emerged from a study of blood T cell repertoires in COVID-19. Study-wide context: Whether acute or convalescent, the COVID-19 samples came from the United States, Italy and Spain. Sources were T cells, B-cell-depleted T cells, or PBMCs; the material itself was cDNA or gDNA.

Germline V gene data show CDR1 as LNHDA and CDR2 as SQIVND (reference sequence). The CDR3 length is 15 residues. J lost 6 bases, V lost 6 bases, and 10 bases had no gene match. Per the original data handling: Researchers report that nucleated cell counts were estimated from reference gene primer amplification. Clones were sequenced by immunoSEQ multiplex PCR, and TCRdb holds only the in-frame ones, with some missing. Clone size and V and J calls were adopted from that table, with D and trimming inferred from the DNA. The sample has roughly 190,000 clones; approximately 86% are singletons. The clonotype originates from a man between 65 and 85 years old with acute or convalescent COVID-19. The sample comprised peripheral blood. The chain uses TRBV19 and TRBJ1-5; 8 nucleotides agree with TRBD1. CDR3 region: CASSPSRDRPQPQHF. The CDR3 DNA is TGTGCCAGTAGCCCGTCCCGGGACAGGCCTCAGCCCCAGCATTTT.